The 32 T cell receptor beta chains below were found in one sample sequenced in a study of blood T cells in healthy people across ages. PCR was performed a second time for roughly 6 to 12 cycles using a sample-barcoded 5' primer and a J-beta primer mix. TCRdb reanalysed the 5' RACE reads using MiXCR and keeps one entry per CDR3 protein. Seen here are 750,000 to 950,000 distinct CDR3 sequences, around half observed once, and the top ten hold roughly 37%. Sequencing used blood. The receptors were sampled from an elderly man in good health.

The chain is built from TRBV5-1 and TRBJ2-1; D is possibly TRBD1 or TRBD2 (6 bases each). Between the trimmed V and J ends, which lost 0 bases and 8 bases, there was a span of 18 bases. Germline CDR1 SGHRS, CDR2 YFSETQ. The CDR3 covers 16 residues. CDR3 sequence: CASSLEGGQRVDEQFF. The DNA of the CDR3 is TGCGCCAGCAGCTTGGAAGGGGGGCAAAGAGTGGATGAGCAGTTCTTC.

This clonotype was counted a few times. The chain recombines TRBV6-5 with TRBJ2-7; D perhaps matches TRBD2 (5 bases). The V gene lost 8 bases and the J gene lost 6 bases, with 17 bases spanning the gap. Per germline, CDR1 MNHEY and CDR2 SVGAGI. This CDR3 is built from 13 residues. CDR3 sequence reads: CASRRTSPTEQYF. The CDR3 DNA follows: TGTGCCAGCCGCCGGACTTCCCCGACCGAGCAGTACTTC.

The CDR3 spells CASSPNGLPTNEQFF. The CDR3 DNA reads as TGTGCCAGCAGCCCCAACGGACTACCAACCAATGAGCAGTTCTTC. The V and J genes are TRBV7-9 and TRBJ2-1; D might be TRBD2 (6 bases). Germline V lookup: CDR1 SEHNR, CDR2 FQNEAQ (reference sequence). The CDR3 totals 15 residues. V gave up 5 bases and J gave up 6 bases, with 17 bases separating them.

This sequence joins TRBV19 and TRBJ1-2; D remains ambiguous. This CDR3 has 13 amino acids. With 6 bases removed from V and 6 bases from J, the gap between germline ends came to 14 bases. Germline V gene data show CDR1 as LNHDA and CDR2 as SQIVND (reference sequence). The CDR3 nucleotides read TGTGCCAGTAGCCCCCCTAGGGCGGATGGCTACACCTTC. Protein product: CASSPPRADGYTF.

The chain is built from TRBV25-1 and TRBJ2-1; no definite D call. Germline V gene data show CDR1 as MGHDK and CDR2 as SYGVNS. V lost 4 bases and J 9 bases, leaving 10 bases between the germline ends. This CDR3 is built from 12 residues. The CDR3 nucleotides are TGTGCCAGCAGTGGGTCCTGGGGTGAGCAGTTCTTC. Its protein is CASSGSWGEQFF. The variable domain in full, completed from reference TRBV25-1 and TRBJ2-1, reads EADIYQTPRYLVIGTGKKITLECSQTMGHDKMYWYQQDPGMELHLIHYSYGVNSTEKGDLSSESTVSRIRTEHFPLTLESARPSHTSQYLCASSGSWGEQFFGPGTRLTVL.

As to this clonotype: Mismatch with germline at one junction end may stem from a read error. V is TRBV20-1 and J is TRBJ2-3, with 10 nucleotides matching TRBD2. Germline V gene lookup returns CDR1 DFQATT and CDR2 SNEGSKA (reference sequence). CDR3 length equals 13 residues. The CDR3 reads CSARTSGTDTRYF. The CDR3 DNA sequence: TGCAGTGCTCGGACTAGCGGCACAGATACGCGGTATTTT.

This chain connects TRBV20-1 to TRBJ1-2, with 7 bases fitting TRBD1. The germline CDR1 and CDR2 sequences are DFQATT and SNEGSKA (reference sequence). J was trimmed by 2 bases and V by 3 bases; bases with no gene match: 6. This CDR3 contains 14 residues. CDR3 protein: CSASRDSTNYGYTF. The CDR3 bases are TGCAGTGCTAGCCGGGACAGTACAAACTATGGCTACACCTTC.

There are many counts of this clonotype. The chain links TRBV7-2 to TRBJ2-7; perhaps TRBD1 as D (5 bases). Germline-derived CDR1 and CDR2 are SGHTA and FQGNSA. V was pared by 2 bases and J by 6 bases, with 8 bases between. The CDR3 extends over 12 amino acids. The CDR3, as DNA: TGTGCCAGCAGCTTAAGGGGCCTCGAGCAGTACTTC. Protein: CASSLRGLEQYF.

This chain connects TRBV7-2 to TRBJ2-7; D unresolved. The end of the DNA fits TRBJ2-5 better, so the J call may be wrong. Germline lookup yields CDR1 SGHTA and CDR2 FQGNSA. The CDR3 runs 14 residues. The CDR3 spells CASSLVARKETQYF. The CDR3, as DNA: TGTGCCAGCAGCTTAGTCGCCAGGAAGGAGACCCAGTACTTC.

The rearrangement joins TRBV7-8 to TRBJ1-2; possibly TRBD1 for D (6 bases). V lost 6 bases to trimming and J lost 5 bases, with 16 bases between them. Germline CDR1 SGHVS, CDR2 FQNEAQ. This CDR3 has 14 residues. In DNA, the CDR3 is TGTGCCAGCAGTCCAAGGACAGTGCGATATGGCTACACCTTC. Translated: CASSPRTVRYGYTF.

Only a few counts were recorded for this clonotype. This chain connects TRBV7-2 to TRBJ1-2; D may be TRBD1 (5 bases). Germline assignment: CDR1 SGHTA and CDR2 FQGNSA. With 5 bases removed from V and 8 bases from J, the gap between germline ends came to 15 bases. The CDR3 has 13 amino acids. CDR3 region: CASSVRDGGGYTF. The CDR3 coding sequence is TGTGCCAGCAGCGTTCGGGACGGGGGAGGCTACACCTTC.

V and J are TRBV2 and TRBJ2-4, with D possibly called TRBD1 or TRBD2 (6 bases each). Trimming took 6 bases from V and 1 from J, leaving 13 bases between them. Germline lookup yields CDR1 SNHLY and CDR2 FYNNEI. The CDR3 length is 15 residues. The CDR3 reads CASRNPGAAKNIQYF. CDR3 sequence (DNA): TGTGCCAGCAGGAACCCGGGGGCGGCCAAAAACATTCAGTACTTC. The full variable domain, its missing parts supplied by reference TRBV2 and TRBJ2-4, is EPEVTQTPSHQVTQMGQEVILRCVPISNHLYFYWYRQILGQKVEFLVSFYNNEISEKSEIFDDQFSVERPDGSNFTLKIRSTKLEDSAMYFCASRNPGAAKNIQYFGAGTRLSVL.

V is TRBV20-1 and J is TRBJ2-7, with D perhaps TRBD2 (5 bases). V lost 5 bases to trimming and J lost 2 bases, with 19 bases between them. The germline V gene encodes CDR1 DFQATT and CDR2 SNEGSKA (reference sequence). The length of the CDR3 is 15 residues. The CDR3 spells CSAPDVRESAYEQYF. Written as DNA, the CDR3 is TGCAGTGCTCCGGACGTGAGGGAGTCTGCCTACGAGCAGTACTTC.

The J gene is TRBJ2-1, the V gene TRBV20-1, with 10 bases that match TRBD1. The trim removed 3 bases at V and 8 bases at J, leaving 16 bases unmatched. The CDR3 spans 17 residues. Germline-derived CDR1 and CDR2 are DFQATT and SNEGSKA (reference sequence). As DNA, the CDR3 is TGCAGTGCTAGCCAACCAACTGGGGGACAGGGGTGGTATGAGCAGTTCTTC. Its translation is CSASQPTGGQGWYEQFF.

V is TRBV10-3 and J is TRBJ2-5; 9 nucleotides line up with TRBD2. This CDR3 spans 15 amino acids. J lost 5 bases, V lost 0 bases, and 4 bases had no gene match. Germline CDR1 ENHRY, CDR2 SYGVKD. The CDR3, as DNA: TGTGCCATCAGTGAGTCTAGCGGGAGACAGGAGACCCAGTACTTC. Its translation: CAISESSGRQETQYF.

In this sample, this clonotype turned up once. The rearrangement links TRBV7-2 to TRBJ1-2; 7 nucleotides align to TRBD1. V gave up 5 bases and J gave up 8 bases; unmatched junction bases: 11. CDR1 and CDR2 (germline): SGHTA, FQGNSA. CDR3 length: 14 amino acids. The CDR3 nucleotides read TGTGCCAGCAGCCCCGTGAGGGGGCAGGGCGGCTACACCTTC. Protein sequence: CASSPVRGQGGYTF.

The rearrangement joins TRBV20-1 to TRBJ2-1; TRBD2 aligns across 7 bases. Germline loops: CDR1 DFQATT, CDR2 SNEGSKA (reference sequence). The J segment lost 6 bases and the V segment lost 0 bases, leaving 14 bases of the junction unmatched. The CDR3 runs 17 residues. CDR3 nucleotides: TGCAGTGCTAGAGATTTCCAGGGAGGGCCATTGCGCAATGAGCAGTTCTTC. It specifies CSARDFQGGPLRNEQFF.

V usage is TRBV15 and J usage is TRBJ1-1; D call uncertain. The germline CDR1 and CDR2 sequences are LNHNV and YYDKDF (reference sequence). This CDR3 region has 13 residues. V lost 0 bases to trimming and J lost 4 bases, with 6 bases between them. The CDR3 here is CATSRDFSTEAFF. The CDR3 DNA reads TGTGCCACCAGCAGAGATTTTAGCACTGAAGCTTTCTTT.

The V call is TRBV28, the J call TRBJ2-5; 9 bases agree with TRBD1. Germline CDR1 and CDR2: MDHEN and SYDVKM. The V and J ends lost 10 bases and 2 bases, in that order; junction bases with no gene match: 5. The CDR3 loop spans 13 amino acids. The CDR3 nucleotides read TGTGCCACCGACGACAGGGGGCAAGAGACCCAGTACTTC. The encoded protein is CATDDRGQETQYF.

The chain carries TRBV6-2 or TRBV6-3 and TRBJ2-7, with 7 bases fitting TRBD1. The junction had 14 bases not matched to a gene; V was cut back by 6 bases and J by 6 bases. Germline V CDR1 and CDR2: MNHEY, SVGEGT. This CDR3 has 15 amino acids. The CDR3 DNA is TGTGCCAGCAGCGCCACAGGGGCCCGCTGGCGCGAGCAGTACTTC. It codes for CASSATGARWREQYF.

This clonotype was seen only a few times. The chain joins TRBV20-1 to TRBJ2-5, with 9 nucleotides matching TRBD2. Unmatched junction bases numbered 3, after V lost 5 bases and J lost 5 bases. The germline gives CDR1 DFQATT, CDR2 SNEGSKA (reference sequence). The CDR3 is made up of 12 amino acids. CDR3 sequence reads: CSAYSGSETQYF. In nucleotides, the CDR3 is TGCAGTGCTTATAGCGGGAGTGAGACCCAGTACTTC.

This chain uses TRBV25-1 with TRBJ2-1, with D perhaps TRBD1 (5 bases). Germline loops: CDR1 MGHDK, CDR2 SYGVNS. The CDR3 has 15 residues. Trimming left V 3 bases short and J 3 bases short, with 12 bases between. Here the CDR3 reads CASSENRRGYNEQFF. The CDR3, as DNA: TGTGCCAGCAGTGAGAATCGTAGGGGCTACAATGAGCAGTTCTTC.

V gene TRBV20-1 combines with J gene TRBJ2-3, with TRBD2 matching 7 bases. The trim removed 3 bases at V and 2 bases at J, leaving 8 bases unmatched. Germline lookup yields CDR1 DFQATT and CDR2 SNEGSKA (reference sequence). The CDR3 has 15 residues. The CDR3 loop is CSASTGTTVTDTQYF. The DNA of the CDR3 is TGCAGTGCTAGTACCGGGACTACGGTCACAGATACGCAGTATTTT.

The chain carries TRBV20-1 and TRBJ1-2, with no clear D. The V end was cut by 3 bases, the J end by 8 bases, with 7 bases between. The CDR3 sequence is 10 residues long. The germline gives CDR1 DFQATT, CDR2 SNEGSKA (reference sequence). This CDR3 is CSASKAGYTF. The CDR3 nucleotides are TGCAGTGCTAGTAAGGCCGGCTACACCTTC.

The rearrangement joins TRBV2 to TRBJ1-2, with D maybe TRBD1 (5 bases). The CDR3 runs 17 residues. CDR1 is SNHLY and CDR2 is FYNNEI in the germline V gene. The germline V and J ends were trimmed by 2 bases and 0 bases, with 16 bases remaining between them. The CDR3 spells CASSERGGLSTNYGYTF. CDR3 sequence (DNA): TGTGCCAGCAGTGAACGGGGGGGGTTATCAACTAACTATGGCTACACCTTC.

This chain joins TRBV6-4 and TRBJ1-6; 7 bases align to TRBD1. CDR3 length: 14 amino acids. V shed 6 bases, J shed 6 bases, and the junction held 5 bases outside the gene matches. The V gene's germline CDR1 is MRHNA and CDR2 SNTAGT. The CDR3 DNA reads TGTGCCAGCAGGGGGACAGACTTTAATTCACCCCTCCACTTT. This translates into CASRGTDFNSPLHF.

For the CDR3, the DNA is TGTGCCACCAGCCCGGAGGTTGTAGGGGCAAAGCCCCAGCATTTT. Amino acid sequence: CATSPEVVGAKPQHF. This chain joins TRBV15 and TRBJ1-5, with D tentatively TRBD1 (5 bases). V was cut by 5 bases and J by 8 bases, with 19 bases left in between. The CDR3 has 15 amino acids. The germline V gene has CDR1 LNHNV and CDR2 YYDKDF (reference sequence).

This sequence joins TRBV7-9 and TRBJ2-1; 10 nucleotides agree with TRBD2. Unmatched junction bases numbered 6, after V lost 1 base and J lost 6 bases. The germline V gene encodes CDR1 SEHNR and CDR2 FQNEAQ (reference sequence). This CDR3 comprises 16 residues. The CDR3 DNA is TGTGCCAGCAGCTTAGACCGACTAGCGGGTAGCAATGAGCAGTTCTTC. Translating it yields CASSLDRLAGSNEQFF.

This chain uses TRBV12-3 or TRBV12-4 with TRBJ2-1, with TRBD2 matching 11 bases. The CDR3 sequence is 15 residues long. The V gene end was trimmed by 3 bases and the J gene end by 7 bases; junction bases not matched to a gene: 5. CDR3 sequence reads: CASSFTSGGGNEQFF. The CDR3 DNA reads TGTGCCAGCAGTTTTACTAGCGGGGGCGGGAATGAGCAGTTCTTC.

CDR3 DNA: TGCAGTGCTAGAGATTCCCTGAACACTGAAGCTTTCTTT. It encodes CSARDSLNTEAFF. The rearrangement uses TRBV20-1 and TRBJ1-1; D is ambiguous. The CDR3 contains 13 residues. CDR1 and CDR2 (germline): DFQATT, SNEGSKA (reference sequence). Trimming pared 0 bases from V and 0 bases from J, leaving 5 bases between.

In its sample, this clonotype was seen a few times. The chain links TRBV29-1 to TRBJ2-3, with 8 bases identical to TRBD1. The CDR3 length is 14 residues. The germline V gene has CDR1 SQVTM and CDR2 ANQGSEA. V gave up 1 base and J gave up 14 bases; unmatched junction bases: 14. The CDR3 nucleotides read TGCAGCGTTGAAGGACAGGGGAAGCACAGATACGCGTATTTT. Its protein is CSVEGQGKHRYAYF.

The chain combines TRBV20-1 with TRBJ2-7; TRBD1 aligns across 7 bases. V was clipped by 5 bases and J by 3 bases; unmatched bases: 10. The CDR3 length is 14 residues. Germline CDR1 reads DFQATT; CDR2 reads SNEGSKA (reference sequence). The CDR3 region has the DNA TGCAGTGCTCAAAGGACAGGACGTAGCTACGAGCAGTACTTC. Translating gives CSAQRTGRSYEQYF.